One sample yielded the 6 T cell receptor beta chains listed below, sequenced in a study of blood T cell repertoires in COVID-19. The protocol was immunoSEQ multiplex PCR, while the TCRdb copy is restricted to in-frame clones and leaves out a portion. In the table there are about 33,000 clones, nearly 80% of which are singletons. The sequenced sample consisted of peripheral blood. These receptors came from a man of 80 years or more with acute or convalescent COVID-19.

The gene calls are TRBV6-5 and TRBJ2-7; TRBD1 matches 9 bases. This CDR3 is 13 amino acids long. The V segment lost 6 bases and the J segment 5 bases; nucleotides outside the gene matches: 5. Germline CDR1 is MNHEY and CDR2 is SVGAGI. CDR3 nucleotides: TGTGCCAGCAGCTGGGACAGGGTCAACGAGCAGTACTTC. It codes for CASSWDRVNEQYF.

The chain combines TRBV12-5 with TRBJ1-2; 7 nucleotides line up with TRBD1. V dropped 3 bases and J dropped 7; count of bases not matched to a gene: 8. CDR1 and CDR2 from the germline V gene are LGHNT and FRNRAP. This CDR3 is 14 amino acids long. The CDR3 region has the DNA TGTGCTAGTGGTTTTTCAGGGGGGAAGGGTGGCTACACCTTC. This codes for CASGFSGGKGGYTF. Using reference TRBV12-5 and TRBJ1-2 for the parts outside the CDR3, the full variable domain is DARVTQTPRHKVTEMGQEVTMRCQPILGHNTVFWYRQTMMQGLELLAYFRNRAPLDDSGMPKDRFSAEMPDATLATLKIQPSEPRDSAVYFCASGFSGGKGGYTFGSGTRLTVV.

The table lists this clone with a few counts. The chain couples TRBV21-1 to TRBJ2-7; the D call TRBD2 from the table was never checked on the DNA. TRBV21-1 is described as a pseudogene. The CDR3 totals 11 residues. The chain's CDR3 is CASREFYEQYF. The CDR3 nucleotides read TGTGCCAGCCGGGAGTTCTACGAGCAGTACTTC.

The V and J genes are TRBV3-1 (or the pseudogene TRBV3-2) and TRBJ2-7; a possible D gene is TRBD2 (5 bases). The CDR3 is 15 residues long. Looked up from germline, CDR1 is LGHDT and CDR2 is YNNKEL (reference sequence). V lost 2 bases, J lost 2 bases, and 13 bases lay in between. The CDR3: CASSQLSGGTYEQYF. The DNA for the CDR3 is TGTGCCAGCAGCCAATTGTCAGGAGGTACCTACGAGCAGTACTTC.

The chain carries TRBV9 and TRBJ1-6; a possible D gene is TRBD1 (5 bases). The germline V and J ends were trimmed by 0 bases and 10 bases, with 14 bases remaining between them. Per germline, CDR1 SGDLS and CDR2 YYNGEE. CDR3 length: 15 residues. The CDR3 loop is CASSVVAGGESPLHF. In nucleotides, the CDR3 is TGTGCCAGCAGCGTAGTCGCCGGGGGAGAGTCACCCCTCCACTTT.

The chain joins TRBV19 to TRBJ1-2, with TRBD1 matching 9 bases. The CDR3 is 14 amino acids. Germline V CDR1 and CDR2: LNHDA, SQIVND (reference sequence). The ends lost 7 bases at V and 7 bases at J; junction bases unmatched: 10. In DNA form, the CDR3 reads TGTGCCAGTAAACCGGTCCAGGACAGGGGTGGCTACACCTTC. Residues: CASKPVQDRGGYTF.